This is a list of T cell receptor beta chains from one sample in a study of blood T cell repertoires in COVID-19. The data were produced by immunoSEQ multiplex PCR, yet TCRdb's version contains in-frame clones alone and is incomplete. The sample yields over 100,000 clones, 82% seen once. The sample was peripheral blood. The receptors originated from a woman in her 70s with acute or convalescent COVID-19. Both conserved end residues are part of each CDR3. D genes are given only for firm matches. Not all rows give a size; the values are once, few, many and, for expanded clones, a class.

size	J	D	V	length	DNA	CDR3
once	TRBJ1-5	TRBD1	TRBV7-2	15	TGTGCCAGCAGCTCCGGGACAGGGGGCGTACAGCCCCAGCATTTT	CASSSGTGGVQPQHF
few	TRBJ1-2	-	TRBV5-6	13	TGTGCCACAGGAGTAGGGGGTTTTTATGGCTACACCTTC	CATGVGGFYGYTF
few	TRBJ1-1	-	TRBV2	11	TGTGCCAGCAGTGTCGACAGTGAAGCTTTCTTT	CASSVDSEAFF
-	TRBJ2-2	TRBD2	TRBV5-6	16	TGTGCCAGCAGCTTAACTAGCGGGGGGAACACCGGGGAGCTGTTTTTT	CASSLTSGGNTGELFF
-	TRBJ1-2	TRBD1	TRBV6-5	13	TGTGCCAGCAGTCAGCTAACAGGGGGTGGCTACACCTTC	CASSQLTGGGYTF
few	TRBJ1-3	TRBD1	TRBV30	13	TGTGCCTACCAGGGGGAGACTGGAAACACCATATATTTT	CAYQGETGNTIYF
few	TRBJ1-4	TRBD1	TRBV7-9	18	TGTGCCAGCAGCCACCGGACAGGGACCCATACGACTAATGAAAAACTGTTTTTT	CASSHRTGTHTTNEKLFF
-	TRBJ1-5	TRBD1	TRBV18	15	TGTGCCAGCTCACAGGGGACAGGGAACAATCAGCCCCAGCATTTT	CASSQGTGNNQPQHF
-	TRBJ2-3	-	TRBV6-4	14	TGTGCCAGCAGTATCGGGATCGGGACAGATACGCAGTATTTT	CASSIGIGTDTQYF
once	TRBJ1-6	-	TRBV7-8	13	TGTGCCAGCAGCTTGATCACAGATTCACCCCTCCACTTT	CASSLITDSPLHF
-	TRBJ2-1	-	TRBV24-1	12	TGTGCCACCAGTGTGTGGGGGGATGAGCAGTTCTTC	CATSVWGDEQFF
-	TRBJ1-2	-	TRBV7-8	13	TGTGCCAGCAGCTTATCGAACAGAGATGGCTACACCTTC	CASSLSNRDGYTF
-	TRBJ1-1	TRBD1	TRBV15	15	TGTGCCACCAGCGCCTCCTACCCCGGGACAGGTGAAGCTTTCTTT	CATSASYPGTGEAFF
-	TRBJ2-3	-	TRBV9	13	TGTGCCAGCAGCGTTAGTTGGACAGATACGCAGTATTTT	CASSVSWTDTQYF
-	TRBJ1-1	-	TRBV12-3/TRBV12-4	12	TGTGCCAGCAGTTTTTGGGGCAATGAAGCTTTCTTT	CASSFWGNEAFF
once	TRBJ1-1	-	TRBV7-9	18	TGTGCCAGCAGCTTAGTACTAGGACCGACCCTTATGAACACTGAAGCTTTCTTT	CASSLVLGPTLMNTEAFF
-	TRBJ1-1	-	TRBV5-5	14	TGTGCCAGCAGCCCTTCTATAAACCCCACTGAAGCTTTCTTT	CASSPSINPTEAFF
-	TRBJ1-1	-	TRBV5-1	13	TGCGCCAGCAGCGACGGACGGGGCACTGAAGCTTTCTTT	CASSDGRGTEAFF
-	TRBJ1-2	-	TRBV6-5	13	TGTGCCAGCAGTTCTGGGAGTAACTATGGCTACACCTTC	CASSSGSNYGYTF
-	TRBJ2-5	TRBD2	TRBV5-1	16	TGCGCCAGCAGCGCACTGACTAGCGGGGGAGGCGAGACCCAGTACTTC	CASSALTSGGGETQYF
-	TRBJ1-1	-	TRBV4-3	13	TGCGCCAGCGGAGGGGACCTGAACACTGAAGCTTTCTTT	CASGGDLNTEAFF
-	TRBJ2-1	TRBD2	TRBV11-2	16	TGTGCCAGCAGCCGACTAGCGCAGAGCTCCTACAATGAGCAGTTCTTC	CASSRLAQSSYNEQFF
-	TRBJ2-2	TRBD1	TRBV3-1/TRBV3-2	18	TGTGCCAGCAGCCAAGACCCAACGGATAAGGGGGCGGGCGGGGAGCTGTTTTTT	CASSQDPTDKGAGGELFF
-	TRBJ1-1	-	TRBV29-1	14	TGCAGCGTTAGGCCGGGAGGGAGGAACACTGAAGCTTTCTTT	CSVRPGGRNTEAFF
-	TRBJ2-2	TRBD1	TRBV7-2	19	TGTGCCAGCAGCTTAGGTTACGGCAGGGGGCGACTGAACACCGGGGAGCTGTTTTTT	CASSLGYGRGRLNTGELFF
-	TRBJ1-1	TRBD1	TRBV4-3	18	TGCGCCAGCAGCCCCCGGTCGCCAGGGGGTCAGGGGAACACTGAAGCTTTCTTT	CASSPRSPGGQGNTEAFF
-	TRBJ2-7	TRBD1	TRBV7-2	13	TGTGCCAGCAGCTGGACAGGGGGATACGAGCAGTACTTC	CASSWTGGYEQYF
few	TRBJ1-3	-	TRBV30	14	TGTGCCTGGAGTGGACAGCTCTCTGGAAACACCATATATTTT	CAWSGQLSGNTIYF
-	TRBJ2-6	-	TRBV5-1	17	TGCGCCAGCAGCTTACAGGGTCCCTACTCTGGGGCCAACGTCCTGACTTTC	CASSLQGPYSGANVLTF
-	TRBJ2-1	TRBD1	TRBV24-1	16	TGTGCCACCAGTGATCCCCGGACAGGGGGCAAAAATGAGCAGTTCTTC	CATSDPRTGGKNEQFF
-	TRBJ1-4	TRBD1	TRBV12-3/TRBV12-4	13	TGTGCCAGCAGTTTCGGCCAGGGGGCGAAACTGTTTTTT	CASSFGQGAKLFF
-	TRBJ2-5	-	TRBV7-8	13	TGTGCCAGCAGCTTTAGTAGCCAAGAGACCCAGTACTTC	CASSFSSQETQYF